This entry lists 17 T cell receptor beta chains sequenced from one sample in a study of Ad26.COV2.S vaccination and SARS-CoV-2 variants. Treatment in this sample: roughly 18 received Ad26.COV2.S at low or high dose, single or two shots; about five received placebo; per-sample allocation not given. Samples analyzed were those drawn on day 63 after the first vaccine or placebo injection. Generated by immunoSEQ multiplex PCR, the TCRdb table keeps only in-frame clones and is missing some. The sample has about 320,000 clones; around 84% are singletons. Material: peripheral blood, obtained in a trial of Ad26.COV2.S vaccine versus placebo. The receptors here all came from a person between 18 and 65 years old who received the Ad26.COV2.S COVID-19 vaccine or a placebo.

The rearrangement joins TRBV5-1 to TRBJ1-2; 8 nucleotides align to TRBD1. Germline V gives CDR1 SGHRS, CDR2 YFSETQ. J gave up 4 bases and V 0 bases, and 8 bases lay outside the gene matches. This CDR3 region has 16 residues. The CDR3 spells CASSLDSQGAGYGYTF. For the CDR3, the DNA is TGCGCCAGCAGCTTGGATAGCCAGGGGGCGGGCTATGGCTACACCTTC.

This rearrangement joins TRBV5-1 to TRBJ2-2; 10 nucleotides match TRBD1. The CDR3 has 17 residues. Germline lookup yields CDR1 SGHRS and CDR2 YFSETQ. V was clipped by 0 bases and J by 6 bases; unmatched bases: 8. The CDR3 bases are TGCGCCAGCAGCTTGGCCATCGGGACAGGGGCATCCGGGGAGCTGTTTTTT. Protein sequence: CASSLAIGTGASGELFF.

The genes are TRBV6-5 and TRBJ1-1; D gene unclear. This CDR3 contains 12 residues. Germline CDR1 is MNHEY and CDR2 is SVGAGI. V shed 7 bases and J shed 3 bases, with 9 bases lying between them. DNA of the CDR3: TGTGCCAGCAAGGCTTGGGACACTGAAGCTTTCTTT. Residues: CASKAWDTEAFF.

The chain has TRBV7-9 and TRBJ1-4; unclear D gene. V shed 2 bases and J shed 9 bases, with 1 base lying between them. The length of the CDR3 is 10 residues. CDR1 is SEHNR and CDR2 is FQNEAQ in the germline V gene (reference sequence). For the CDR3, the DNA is TGTGCCAGCAGCTTAAAAAAACTGTTTTTT. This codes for CASSLKKLFF.

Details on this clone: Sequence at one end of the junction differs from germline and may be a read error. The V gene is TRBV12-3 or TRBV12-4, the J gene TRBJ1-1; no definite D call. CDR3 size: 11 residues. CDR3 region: CTSSEVSEAFF. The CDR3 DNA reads TGTACCAGCAGTGAAGTTTCTGAAGCTTTCTTT.

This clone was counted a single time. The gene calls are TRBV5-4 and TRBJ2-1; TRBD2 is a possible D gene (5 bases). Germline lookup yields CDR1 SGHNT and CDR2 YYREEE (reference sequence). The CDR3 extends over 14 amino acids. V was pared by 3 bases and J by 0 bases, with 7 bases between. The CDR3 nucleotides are TGTGCCAGCAGCTCCAGCGGCTCCTACAATGAGCAGTTCTTC. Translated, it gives CASSSSGSYNEQFF.

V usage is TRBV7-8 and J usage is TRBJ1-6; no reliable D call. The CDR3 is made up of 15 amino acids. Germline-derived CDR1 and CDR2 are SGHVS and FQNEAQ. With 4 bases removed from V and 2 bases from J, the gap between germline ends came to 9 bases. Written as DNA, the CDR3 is TGTGCCAGCAGCTCCCGCTTCGCCTATAATTCACCCCTCCACTTT. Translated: CASSSRFAYNSPLHF.

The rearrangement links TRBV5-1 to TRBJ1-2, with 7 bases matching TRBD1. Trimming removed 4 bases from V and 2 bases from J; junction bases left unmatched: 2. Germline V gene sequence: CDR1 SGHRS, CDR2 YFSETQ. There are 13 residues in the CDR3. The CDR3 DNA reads TGCGCCAGCAGCCCGGACAGGAACTATGGCTACACCTTC. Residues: CASSPDRNYGYTF.

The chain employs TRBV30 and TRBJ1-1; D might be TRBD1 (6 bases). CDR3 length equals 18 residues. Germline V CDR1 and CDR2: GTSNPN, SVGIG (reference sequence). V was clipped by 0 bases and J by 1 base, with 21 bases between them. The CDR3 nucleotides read TGTGCCTGGAGTGTCTTAAGGGCAGGGGCCAATACGAACACTGAAGCTTTCTTT. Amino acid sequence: CAWSVLRAGANTNTEAFF.

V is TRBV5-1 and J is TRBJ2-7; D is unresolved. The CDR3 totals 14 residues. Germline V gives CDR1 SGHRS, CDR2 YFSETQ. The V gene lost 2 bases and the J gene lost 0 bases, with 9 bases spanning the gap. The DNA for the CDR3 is TGCGCCAGCAGCTTCCCCTCCTCCTCCTACGAGCAGTACTTC. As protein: CASSFPSSSYEQYF.

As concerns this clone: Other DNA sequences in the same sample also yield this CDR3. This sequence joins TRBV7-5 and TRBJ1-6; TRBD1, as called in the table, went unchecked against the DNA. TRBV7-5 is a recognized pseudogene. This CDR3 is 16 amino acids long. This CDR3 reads CVRSPMTGPYNSPLHF. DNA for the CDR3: TGTGTCAGAAGCCCCATGACAGGACCCTATAATTCACCCCTCCACTTT.

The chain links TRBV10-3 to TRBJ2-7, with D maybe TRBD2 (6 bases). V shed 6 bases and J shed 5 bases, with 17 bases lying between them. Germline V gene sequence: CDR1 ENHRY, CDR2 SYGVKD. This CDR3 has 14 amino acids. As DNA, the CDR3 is TGTGCCATCAGACCGGGACCCCAGCGGGACGAGCAGTACTTC. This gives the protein CAIRPGPQRDEQYF.

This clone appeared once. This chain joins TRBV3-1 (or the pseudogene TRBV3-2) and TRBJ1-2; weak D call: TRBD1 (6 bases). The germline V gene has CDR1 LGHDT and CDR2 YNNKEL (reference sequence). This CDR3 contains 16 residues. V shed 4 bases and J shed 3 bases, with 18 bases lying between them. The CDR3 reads CASSRGGARDHYGYTF. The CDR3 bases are TGTGCCAGCAGCCGAGGGGGAGCACGGGACCACTATGGCTACACCTTC.

This CDR3 is CASSIAGLNSPLHF. The CDR3 coding sequence is TGTGCCAGTAGTATAGCGGGACTCAATTCACCCCTCCACTTT. V usage is TRBV19 and J usage is TRBJ1-6; D is perhaps TRBD1 (5 bases). Germline V gives CDR1 LNHDA, CDR2 SQIVND (reference sequence). The CDR3 contains 14 residues. V lost 1 base to trimming and J lost 7 bases, with 8 bases between them.

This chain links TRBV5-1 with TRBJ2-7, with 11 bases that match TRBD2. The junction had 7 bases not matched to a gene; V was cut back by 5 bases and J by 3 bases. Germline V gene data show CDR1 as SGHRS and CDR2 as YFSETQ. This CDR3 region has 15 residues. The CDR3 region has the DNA TGCGCCAGCAGTTCTACCGGGACTAGCGGCTACGAGCAGTACTTC. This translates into CASSSTGTSGYEQYF.

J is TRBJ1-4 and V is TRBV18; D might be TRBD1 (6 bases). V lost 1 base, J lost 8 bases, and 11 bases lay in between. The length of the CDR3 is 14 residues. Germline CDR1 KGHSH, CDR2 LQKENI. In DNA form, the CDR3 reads TGTGCCAGCTCACCACAAGGGGGAAGGGAAAAACTGTTTTTT. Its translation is CASSPQGGREKLFF.

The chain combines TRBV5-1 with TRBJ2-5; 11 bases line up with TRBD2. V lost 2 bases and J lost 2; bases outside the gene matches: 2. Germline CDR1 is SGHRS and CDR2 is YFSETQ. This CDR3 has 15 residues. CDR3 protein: CASSLGTSGQETQYF. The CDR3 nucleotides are TGCGCCAGCAGCTTAGGGACTAGCGGTCAAGAGACCCAGTACTTC.